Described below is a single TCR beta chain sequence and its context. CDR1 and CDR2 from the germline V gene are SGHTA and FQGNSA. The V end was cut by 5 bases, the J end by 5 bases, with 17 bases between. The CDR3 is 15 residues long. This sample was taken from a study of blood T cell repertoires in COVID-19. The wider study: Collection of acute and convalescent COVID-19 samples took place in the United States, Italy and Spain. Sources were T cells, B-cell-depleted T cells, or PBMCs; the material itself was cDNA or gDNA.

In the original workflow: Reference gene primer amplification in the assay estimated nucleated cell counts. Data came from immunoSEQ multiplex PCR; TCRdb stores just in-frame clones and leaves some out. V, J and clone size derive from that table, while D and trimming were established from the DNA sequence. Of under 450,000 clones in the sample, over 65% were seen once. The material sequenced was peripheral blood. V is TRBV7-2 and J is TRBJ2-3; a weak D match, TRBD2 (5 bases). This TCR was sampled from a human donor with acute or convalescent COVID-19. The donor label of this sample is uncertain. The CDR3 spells CASSPLRRGQDTQYF. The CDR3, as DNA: TGTGCCAGCAGCCCCCTCCGGAGAGGGCAAGATACGCAGTATTTT.